Following are 32 T cell receptor beta chains from one sample sequenced in a study of Tregs in tolerant kidney transplant recipients (dated by TCRdb to the late 2010s). Read against the paper, the sample's time point label means: blood sample drawn before combined kidney and bone marrow transplant. The library came from the immunoSEQ multiplex PCR assay. The table comes from immuneACCESS by way of TCRdb, which keeps in-frame sequences with V and J called. Part of the clones is missing from these tables; in studies checked, under half for an unresolved V gene and the rest for unknown reasons. The table for this sample records under 35,000 clones. The top ten clones comprise approximately 15% of the sample. The material sequenced was CD8+ T cells from blood, taken before the transplant. The source is a human donor who received a combined kidney and bone marrow transplant.

With regard to this clone: The sequenced fragment ends 3 residues before the CDR3 boundary, so the rest is inferred from the germline J gene. V usage is TRBV7-9 and J usage is TRBJ2-3; the D gene is possibly TRBD1 (5 bases). From germline, CDR1 is SEHNR and CDR2 FQNEAQ (reference sequence). The V end lost 5 bases, the J end lost 0 bases, and 12 bases lay between the germline ends. The CDR3 runs to 15 residues. CDR3 DNA, as far as it was read: TGTGCCAGCAGCCCCGAAGGGGTCAGCACAGATACG. Its protein product is CASSPEGVSTDT. The CDR3 reads in full as CASSPEGVSTDTQYF.

As to this clone: The read halts 3 residues ahead of the CDR3 end, with the missing end drawn from the germline J gene. This chain joins TRBV6-2 or TRBV6-3 and TRBJ2-3; tentative D call: TRBD1 (6 bases). This CDR3 region has 15 residues. V dropped 10 bases and J dropped 1 base, with 18 bases sitting between them. Germline-derived CDR1 and CDR2 are MNHEY and SVGEGT. The sequenced part of the CDR3 DNA is TGTGCCACAGGGCACCAGGGGAAGGGCACAGATACG. It specifies CATGHQGKGTDT. The full CDR3 protein is CATGHQGKGTDTQYF.

To note about this clone: The read gets to within 3 residues of the CDR3 end, and the germline J gene fills in the rest. The gene calls are TRBV30 and TRBJ2-3, with D maybe TRBD2 (6 bases). Germline V gene sequence: CDR1 GTSNPN, CDR2 SVGIG (reference sequence). The V gene lost 2 bases and the J gene lost 0 bases, with 12 bases spanning the gap. The CDR3 spans 15 residues. The CDR3 spells CAWSHSGESTDTQYF. The sequenced part of the CDR3 DNA is TGTGCCTGGAGTCATAGCGGTGAGAGCACAGATACG.

Notes on this clone: The read comes to an end 3 residues before the CDR3 does, leaving the germline J gene to fill in the end. The chain couples TRBV10-3 to TRBJ2-7; TRBD2 matches 11 bases. V lost 0 bases to trimming and J lost 0 bases; unmatched junction nucleotides: 10. CDR3 length: 19 amino acids. CDR1 is ENHRY and CDR2 is SYGVKD in the germline V gene. CDR3 DNA, as far as it was read: TGTGCCATCAGTGAGTCCCGGTATAGCGGGAGGGCCAGCTCCTACGAG. Its translation: CAISESRYSGRASSYE. The whole CDR3 sequence is CAISESRYSGRASSYEQYF.

Points on this clone: The CDR3 end lies 3 residues beyond the end of the read and is filled in from the germline J gene. The chain joins TRBV30 to TRBJ1-4; no definite D call. Germline V gene sequence: CDR1 GTSNPN, CDR2 SVGIG (reference sequence). V was pared by 2 bases and J by 5 bases, with 9 bases between. The CDR3 runs 13 residues. The part of the CDR3 DNA that was read is TGTGCCTGGAGTAACAGCCTAAATGAAAAA. Translation gives CAWSNSLNEK. In full, the CDR3 reads CAWSNSLNEKLFF.

A word on this clone: The CDR3 end is not reached by the read, which stops 3 residues before it; the germline J gene fills it in. The chain combines TRBV5-1 with TRBJ2-1; 7 bases map to TRBD2. The junction had 7 bases not matched to a gene; V was cut back by 4 bases and J by 6 bases. Germline assignment: CDR1 SGHRS and CDR2 YFSETQ. This CDR3 has 14 residues. The sequenced part of the CDR3 DNA is TGCGCCAGCAGCGATTGGACTAGTCCCAATGAG. Encoded protein: CASSDWTSPNE. The full CDR3 protein is CASSDWTSPNEQFF.

Of note for this clone: The read gets to within 3 residues of the CDR3 end, and the germline J gene fills in the rest. This chain links TRBV4-1 with TRBJ1-1; D not certain. Trimming cost V 6 bases and J 4 bases, with 15 bases left between them. The CDR3 length is 14 residues. In germline, CDR1 is MGHRA, CDR2 YSYEKL. CDR3 DNA, as far as it was read: TGCGCCAGCAGGCCGGACTCCCCCTTCACTGAA. Translation: CASRPDSPFTE. The complete CDR3 reads CASRPDSPFTEAFF.

A note on this clone: Read coverage stops 3 residues before the CDR3 terminus; the germline J gene supplies the remainder. The V call is TRBV7-9, the J call TRBJ2-1, with 7 positions matching TRBD1. V lost 2 bases and J lost 9; bases outside the gene matches: 4. This CDR3 has 13 residues. Germline V gives CDR1 SEHNR, CDR2 FQNEAQ (reference sequence). CDR3 bases read: TGTGCCAGCAGCTTAATCGACAGGGTTGAG. It is translated as CASSLIDRVE. The whole CDR3 region reads CASSLIDRVEQFF.

As to this clone: Sequencing ends 3 residues short of the CDR3 end; the germline J gene provides the rest. This chain joins TRBV6-2 or TRBV6-3 and TRBJ2-4, with D perhaps TRBD2 (5 bases). CDR1 is MNHEY, CDR2 SVGEGT, per germline. The CDR3 covers 16 residues. Trimming cost V 4 bases and J 0 bases, with 13 bases left between them. This CDR3 reads CASSSFPAVAKNIQYF. The CDR3 bases that were read are TGTGCCAGCAGTTCCTTCCCAGCGGTAGCCAAAAACATT.

As regards this clone: Read sequence stops 3 residues before the CDR3 end, and the germline J gene provides the missing end. V and J are TRBV19 and TRBJ2-7; 8 nucleotides align to TRBD2. Germline V lookup: CDR1 LNHDA, CDR2 SQIVND (reference sequence). The CDR3 consists of 18 residues. V shed 2 bases and J 1 base; nucleotides not matched to a gene: 13. CDR3 amino acids: CASSISYRGAGGSYEQYF. CDR3 DNA (partial): TGTGCCAGTAGTATATCTTACCGGGGGGCGGGAGGTTCCTACGAG.

As to this clone: The CDR3 end lies 3 residues beyond the end of the read and is filled in from the germline J gene. This sequence joins TRBV7-9 and TRBJ2-3; 7 bases are shared with TRBD1. The ends lost 4 bases at V and 1 base at J; junction bases unmatched: 2. Germline V gives CDR1 SEHNR, CDR2 FQNEAQ (reference sequence). The CDR3 runs 14 residues. CDR3 bases read: TGTGCCAGCAGCTCCGGACAGGGCACAGATACG. Translated, it gives CASSSGQGTDT. The whole CDR3 reads CASSSGQGTDTQYF.

CDR3 protein: CASSIAGGWAYEQYF. Incomplete CDR3 DNA: TGTGCCAGTAGTATTGCTGGGGGGTGGGCCTACGAG. J is TRBJ2-7 and V is TRBV19; possibly TRBD2 for D (6 bases). From the germline J gene comes the end of the CDR3, since the read stops 3 residues before it. There are 15 residues in the CDR3. Germline CDR1 reads LNHDA; CDR2 reads SQIVND (reference sequence). V lost 3 bases, J lost 2 bases, and 14 bases lay in between.

With respect to this clone: The CDR3 end lies 3 residues beyond the end of the read and is filled in from the germline J gene. J is TRBJ2-5 and V is TRBV20-1; D unclear. This CDR3 has 11 amino acids. From germline, CDR1 is DFQATT and CDR2 SNEGSKA (reference sequence). Trimming left V 1 base short and J 5 bases short, with 5 bases between. The DNA read from the CDR3 is TGCAGTGCTAGAGTAGGGGAGACC. This encodes CSARVGET. The whole CDR3 sequence reads CSARVGETQYF.

A remark on this clone: The read ends 3 residues before the CDR3 terminus; that terminus is restored from the germline J gene. This chain uses TRBV20-1 with TRBJ2-1, with D possibly matching TRBD1 (6 bases). This CDR3 is 17 amino acids long. Germline V gives CDR1 DFQATT, CDR2 SNEGSKA (reference sequence). This CDR3 is CSPWGQIAEGTYNEQFF. Incomplete CDR3 DNA: TGCAGCCCATGGGGACAAATCGCAGAGGGTACCTACAATGAG.

Regarding this clone: The read ends 3 residues shy of where the CDR3 ends; the end is completed using the germline J gene. The J gene is TRBJ1-6, the V gene TRBV10-1, with 7 bases matching TRBD1. Germline trimming cut 2 bases from V and 4 bases from J; bases unmatched to any gene: 2. The CDR3 runs to 15 residues. Germline CDR1 WNHNN, CDR2 SYGVQD (reference sequence). Incomplete CDR3 DNA: TGCGCCAGCAGTGAGGGACAGGCTTATAATTCACCC. It is translated as CASSEGQAYNSP. The full CDR3 is CASSEGQAYNSPLHF.

Points on this clone: The CDR3 extends 3 residues past the end of the read, so its final part is completed from the germline J gene. V is TRBV7-9 and J is TRBJ1-1; 9 positions match TRBD1. The CDR3 runs to 14 residues. The germline gives CDR1 SEHNR, CDR2 FQNEAQ (reference sequence). J lost 6 bases, V lost 8 bases, and 10 bases had no gene match. CDR3 bases read: TGTGCCAGCGCCACAGGGGGCGGGGGGTCTGAA. Protein: CASATGGGGSE. The full CDR3 protein reads CASATGGGGSEAFF.

Comment on this clone: The observed sequence ends 3 residues before the CDR3 terminus, with the missing tail filled in from the germline J gene. The rearrangement joins TRBV6-1 to TRBJ2-7; no reliable D call. V gave up 3 bases and J gave up 0 bases, with 6 bases separating them. CDR1 and CDR2 from the germline V gene are MNHNS and SASEGT. This CDR3 is built from 13 residues. The sequenced part of the CDR3 DNA is TGTGCCAGCAGTGAGGGCCCCTCCTACGAG. This sequence encodes CASSEGPSYE. The whole CDR3 sequence reads CASSEGPSYEQYF.

About this clone: The sequence runs out 3 residues before the end of the CDR3; the remainder is reconstructed from the germline J gene. The chain employs TRBV9 and TRBJ2-2, with 14 bases lining up with TRBD2. Germline trimming cut 0 bases from V and 4 bases from J; bases unmatched to any gene: 5. This CDR3 is built from 18 residues. Germline V gives CDR1 SGDLS, CDR2 YYNGEE. Partial CDR3 DNA: TGTGCCAGCAGCGTAGGGGGACTAGCGGGAGCCGGCACCGGGGAG. Translated, it gives CASSVGGLAGAGTGE. The CDR3, in full, reads CASSVGGLAGAGTGELFF. Using reference TRBV9 and TRBJ2-2 for the parts outside the CDR3, the full variable domain is DSGVTQTPKHLITATGQRVTLRCSPRSGDLSVYWYQQSLDQGLQFLIQYYNGEERAKGNILERFSAQQFPDLHSELNLSSLELGDSALYFCASSVGGLAGAGTGELFFGEGSRLTVL.

Note on this clone: The observed sequence ends 3 residues before the CDR3 terminus, with the missing tail filled in from the germline J gene. The chain uses TRBV10-2 and TRBJ1-1; 8 positions match TRBD1. The CDR3 extends over 15 amino acids. Trimming removed 8 bases from V and 1 base from J; junction bases left unmatched: 9. CDR1 and CDR2 from the germline V gene are WSHSY and SAAADI. The CDR3 bases that were read are TGCGCCAGCTTCGGACAGGGACAGAAGAACACTGAA. Translating it yields CASFGQGQKNTE. The full-length CDR3 reads as CASFGQGQKNTEAFF.

Details on this clone: Sequencing ends 3 residues short of the CDR3 end; the germline J gene provides the rest. The gene calls are TRBV7-1 and TRBJ2-3; 9 nucleotides match TRBD2. TRBV7-1 is an open reading frame, and its role is uncertain. The CDR3 consists of 19 residues. V was clipped by 1 base and J by 0 bases; unmatched bases: 11. The CDR3 sequence: CASSSVAGVNLTSTDTQYF. The sequenced CDR3 bases are TGTGCCAGCAGCTCAGTAGCGGGAGTAAACCTTACTAGCACAGATACG.

This CDR3 is CASSEDLSGDKVNTEAFF. The sequenced CDR3 bases are TGTGCCAGCAGTGAAGATCTGTCAGGAGACAAGGTGAACACTGAA. This chain uses TRBV2 with TRBJ1-1, with unresolved D. The sequence runs out 3 residues before the end of the CDR3; the remainder is reconstructed from the germline J gene. The CDR3 extends over 18 amino acids. CDR1 is SNHLY, CDR2 FYNNEI, per germline. V was cut by 1 base and J by 0 bases, with 18 bases left in between.

With respect to this clone: The CDR3 end is not reached by the read, which stops 3 residues before it; the germline J gene fills it in. This sequence joins TRBV7-8 and TRBJ2-3; TRBD1 matches 8 bases. J lost 4 bases, V lost 1 base, and 4 bases had no gene match. The CDR3 spans 15 residues. Germline assignment: CDR1 SGHVS and CDR2 FQNEAQ. The CDR3 DNA, read in part, is TGTGCCAGCAGCTTAGACAGGGGGTTTTCAGATACG. This sequence encodes CASSLDRGFSDT. In full, the CDR3 reads CASSLDRGFSDTQYF.

As for this clone: The read stops 3 residues short of the end of the CDR3; the missing end is completed from the germline J gene. The V call is TRBV20-1, the J call TRBJ2-3; 7 nucleotides agree with TRBD2. The CDR3 is 16 residues long. CDR1 DFQATT and CDR2 SNEGSKA come from the germline V gene (reference sequence). V gave up 6 bases and J gave up 1 base; unmatched junction bases: 13. This CDR3 reads CSATRDGGFRTDTQYF. The CDR3 DNA, read in part, is TGCAGTGCCACCCGGGACGGGGGGTTTCGCACAGATACG.

Worth noting for this clone: The read is 3 residues too short to cover the CDR3 end, so that end is filled in from the germline J gene. V and J are TRBV20-1 and TRBJ2-5, with D possibly matching TRBD2 (6 bases). The ends were cut back, 1 base at V and 4 bases at J, with 16 bases in the middle. The CDR3 sequence is 15 residues long. Germline V gives CDR1 DFQATT, CDR2 SNEGSKA (reference sequence). The sequenced part of the CDR3 DNA is TGCAGTGCTAGAGTTAGTAGCGGAGACCTAGAGACC. Translation: CSARVSSGDLET. The full CDR3 protein is CSARVSSGDLETQYF.

In the case of this clone: The read falls 3 residues short of the CDR3 end, and the missing part is taken from the germline J gene. The chain is built from TRBV7-3 and TRBJ2-3; 12 positions agree with TRBD1. Trimming at V came to 5 bases and at J to 6 bases, leaving 9 bases not matched to a gene. The CDR3 covers 16 residues. Germline V lookup: CDR1 SGHTA, CDR2 FQGTGA. CDR3 loop: CASSPGTGGLLDTQYF. The sequenced CDR3 bases are TGTGCCAGCAGCCCTGGGACAGGGGGCTTGTTGGATACG.

A remark on this clone: The read ends 3 residues shy of where the CDR3 ends; the end is completed using the germline J gene. This sequence joins TRBV20-1 and TRBJ2-7; 10 bases agree with TRBD2. V shed 5 bases and J 2 bases; nucleotides not matched to a gene: 12. This CDR3 spans 16 amino acids. Germline-derived CDR1 and CDR2 are DFQATT and SNEGSKA (reference sequence). The part of the CDR3 DNA that was read is TGCAGTGCTGACTTGCCCGGACTAGCGGAGACCTACGAG. The encoded protein is CSADLPGLAETYE. The entire CDR3 protein is CSADLPGLAETYEQYF.

To note about this clone: The read is 3 residues too short to cover the CDR3 end, so that end is filled in from the germline J gene. This rearrangement joins TRBV7-9 to TRBJ2-2; 9 nucleotides line up with TRBD2. After removal of 5 bases from V and 4 bases from J, the junction contained 5 bases not matched to a gene. Looked up from germline, CDR1 is SEHNR and CDR2 is FQNEAQ (reference sequence). There are 15 residues in the CDR3. The CDR3 reads CASSASGTGTGELFF. The DNA read from the CDR3 is TGTGCCAGCAGCGCTAGCGGGACGGGCACCGGGGAG.

Turning to this clone: The CDR3 end is not reached by the read, which stops 3 residues before it; the germline J gene fills it in. J is TRBJ1-4 and V is TRBV5-5; D is unresolved. The germline CDR1 and CDR2 sequences are SGHKS and YYEKEE (reference sequence). V lost 4 bases to trimming and J lost 2 bases, with 12 bases between them. This CDR3 is 15 amino acids long. CDR3: CASSKTPGTNEKLFF. The covered CDR3 bases are TGTGCCAGCAGCAAGACTCCCGGGACTAATGAAAAA.

As concerns this clone: The read is 3 residues too short to cover the CDR3 end, so that end is filled in from the germline J gene. The rearrangement joins TRBV29-1 to TRBJ1-2; D is possibly TRBD1 (5 bases). This CDR3 spans 13 amino acids. The germline gives CDR1 SQVTM, CDR2 ANQGSEA. V was trimmed by 6 bases and J by 7 bases, leaving 18 bases between them. The sequenced part of the CDR3 DNA is TGCAGCGTGGACGGACGGAGCGGGGGTGGC. Amino acid sequence: CSVDGRSGGG. The full CDR3 protein reads CSVDGRSGGGYTF.

A remark on this clone: The read falls 3 residues short of the CDR3 end, and the missing part is taken from the germline J gene. This rearrangement joins TRBV7-9 to TRBJ2-7; D is perhaps TRBD2 (5 bases). The germline V gene encodes CDR1 SEHNR and CDR2 FQNEAQ (reference sequence). Between the trimmed V and J ends, which lost 6 bases and 3 bases, there was a span of 15 bases. The CDR3 has 14 residues. CDR3 in amino acids: CASSTQLVVYEQYF. The CDR3 bases that were read are TGTGCCAGCAGTACCCAACTAGTGGTCTACGAG.

About this clone: The read gets to within 3 residues of the CDR3 end, and the germline J gene fills in the rest. The rearrangement uses TRBV11-2 and TRBJ1-4, with D unresolved. Per germline, CDR1 SGHAT and CDR2 FQNNGV. V lost 0 bases and J 7 bases, leaving 3 bases between the germline ends. The CDR3 totals 12 residues. This CDR3 reads CASSLDREKLFF. Partial CDR3 DNA: TGTGCCAGCAGCTTAGATCGTGAAAAA.

In the case of this clone: The read finishes 3 residues shy of the CDR3 end, and the germline J gene is used to complete it. This chain connects TRBV20-1 to TRBJ2-7; 9 positions match TRBD1. CDR3 size: 14 residues. After removal of 4 bases from V and 1 base from J, the junction contained 5 bases not matched to a gene. Germline CDR1 DFQATT, CDR2 SNEGSKA (reference sequence). The CDR3 sequence is CSATWDRESYEQYF. Partial CDR3 DNA: TGCAGTGCTACTTGGGACAGGGAATCCTACGAG.